This entry concerns a single T cell receptor beta chain. The sample comes from a study of shared clonotypes between healthy human individuals. Assay: immunoSEQ multiplex PCR; the TCRdb copy retains only in-frame clones and omits some. Here the sample spans about 230,000 clones, over 60% being singletons. Donors comprised healthy HIV-negative adults lacking recent acute infections or vaccinations. This CDR3 spans 14 amino acids. Trimming removed 3 bases at V and 2 bases at J, with 8 bases between. Germline CDR1 reads SNHLY; CDR2 reads FYNNEI. The source is a man aged 25-45 years in good health. Input material: memory CD4+ T cells sorted from blood. Subset: CD45RA-negative fraction. The V gene is TRBV2, the J gene TRBJ1-3, with a weak D call TRBD1 (5 bases). This chain's CDR3 is CASSDRAAGNTIYF. The CDR3 DNA is TGTGCCAGCAGTGACAGGGCTGCTGGAAACACCATATATTTT.